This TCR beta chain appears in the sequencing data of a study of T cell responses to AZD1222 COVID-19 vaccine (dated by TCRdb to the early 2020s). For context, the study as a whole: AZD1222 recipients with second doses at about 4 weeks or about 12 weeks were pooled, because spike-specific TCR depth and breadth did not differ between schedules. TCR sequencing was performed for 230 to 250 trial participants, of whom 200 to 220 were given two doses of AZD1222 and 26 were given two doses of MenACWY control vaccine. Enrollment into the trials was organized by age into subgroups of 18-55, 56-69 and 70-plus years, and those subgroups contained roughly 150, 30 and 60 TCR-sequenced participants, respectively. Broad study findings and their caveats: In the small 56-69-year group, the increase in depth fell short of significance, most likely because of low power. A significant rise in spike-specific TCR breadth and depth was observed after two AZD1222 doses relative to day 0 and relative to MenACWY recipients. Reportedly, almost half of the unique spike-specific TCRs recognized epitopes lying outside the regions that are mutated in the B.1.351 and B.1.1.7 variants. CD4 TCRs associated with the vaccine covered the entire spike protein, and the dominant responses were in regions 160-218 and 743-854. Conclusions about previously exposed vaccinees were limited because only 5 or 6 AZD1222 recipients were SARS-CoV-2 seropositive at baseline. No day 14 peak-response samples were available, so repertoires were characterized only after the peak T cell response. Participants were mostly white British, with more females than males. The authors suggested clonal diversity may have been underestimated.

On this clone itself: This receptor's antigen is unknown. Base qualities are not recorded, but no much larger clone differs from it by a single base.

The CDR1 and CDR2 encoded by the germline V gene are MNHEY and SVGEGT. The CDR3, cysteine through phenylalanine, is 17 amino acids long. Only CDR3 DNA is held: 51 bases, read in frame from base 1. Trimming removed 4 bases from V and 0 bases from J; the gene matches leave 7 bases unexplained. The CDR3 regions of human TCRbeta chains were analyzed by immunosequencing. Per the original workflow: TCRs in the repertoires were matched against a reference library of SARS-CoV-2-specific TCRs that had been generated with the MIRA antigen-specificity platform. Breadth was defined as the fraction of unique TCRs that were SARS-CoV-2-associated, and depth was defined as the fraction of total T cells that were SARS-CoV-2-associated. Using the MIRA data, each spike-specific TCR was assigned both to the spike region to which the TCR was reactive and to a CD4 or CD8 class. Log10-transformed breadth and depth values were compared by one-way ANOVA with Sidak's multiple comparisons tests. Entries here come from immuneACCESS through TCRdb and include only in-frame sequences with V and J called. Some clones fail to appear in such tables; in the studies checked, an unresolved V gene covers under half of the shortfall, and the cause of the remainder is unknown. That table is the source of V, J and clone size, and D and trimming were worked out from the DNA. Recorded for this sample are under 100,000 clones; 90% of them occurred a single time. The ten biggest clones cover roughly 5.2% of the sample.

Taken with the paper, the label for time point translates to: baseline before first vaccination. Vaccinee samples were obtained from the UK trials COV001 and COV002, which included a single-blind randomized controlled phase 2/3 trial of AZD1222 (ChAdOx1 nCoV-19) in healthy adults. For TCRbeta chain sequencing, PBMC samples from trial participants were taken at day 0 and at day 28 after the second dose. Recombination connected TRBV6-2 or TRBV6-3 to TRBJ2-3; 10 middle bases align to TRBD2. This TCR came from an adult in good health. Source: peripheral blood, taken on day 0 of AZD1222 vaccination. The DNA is TGTGCCAGCAGTTTCCCTAGCGGGGGATCTAGCACAGATACGCAGTATTTT. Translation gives CASSFPSGGSSTDTQYF.